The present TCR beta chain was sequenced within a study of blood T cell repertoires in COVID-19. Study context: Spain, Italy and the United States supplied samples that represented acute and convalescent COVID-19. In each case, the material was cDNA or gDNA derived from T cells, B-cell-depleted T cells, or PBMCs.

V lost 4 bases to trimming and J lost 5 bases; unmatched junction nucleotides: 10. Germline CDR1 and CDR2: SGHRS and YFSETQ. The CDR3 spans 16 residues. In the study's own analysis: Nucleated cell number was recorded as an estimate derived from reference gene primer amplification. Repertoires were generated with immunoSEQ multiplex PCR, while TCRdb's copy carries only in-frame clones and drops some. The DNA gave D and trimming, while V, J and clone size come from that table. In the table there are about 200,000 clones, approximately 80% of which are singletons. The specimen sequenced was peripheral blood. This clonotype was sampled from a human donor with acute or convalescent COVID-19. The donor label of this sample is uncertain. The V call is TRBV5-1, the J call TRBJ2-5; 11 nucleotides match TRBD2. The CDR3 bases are TGCGCCAGCAGCCTGAGCCTAGCGGGAGGACGGGAGACCCAGTACTTC. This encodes CASSLSLAGGRETQYF.